These 3 T cell receptor beta chains were sequenced from one sample in a study of blood T cell repertoires in COVID-19. The method was immunoSEQ multiplex PCR; TCRdb's version includes in-frame clones alone and lacks a portion of them. The sample consists of 250,000 or so clones, around four fifths of them appearing once. The sequenced sample consisted of peripheral blood. The receptors come from a woman aged 70-85 years with acute or convalescent COVID-19.

This clone was recorded only once. This chain uses TRBV4-3 with TRBJ1-6; D call uncertain. V was clipped by 0 bases and J by 2 bases, with 11 bases between them. This CDR3 contains 17 residues. Germline loops: CDR1 LGHNA, CDR2 YSLEER. The CDR3 DNA reads as TGCGCCAGCAGCCAAGATTACGGGGTGGCCTATAATTCACCCCTCCACTTT. As protein: CASSQDYGVAYNSPLHF.

This chain links TRBV30 with TRBJ1-1; a weak D match, TRBD1 (5 bases). Germline-derived CDR1 and CDR2 are GTSNPN and SVGIG (reference sequence). The V gene lost 2 bases and the J gene lost 0 bases, with 10 bases spanning the gap. The CDR3 loop spans 14 amino acids. The chain's CDR3 is CAWSFDSLNTEAFF. CDR3 nucleotides: TGTGCCTGGAGTTTCGACAGCCTGAACACTGAAGCTTTCTTT.

This chain uses TRBV5-6 with TRBJ1-1; the D is unclear. The length of the CDR3 is 15 residues. Germline assignment: CDR1 SGHDT and CDR2 YYEEEE. Trimming removed 0 bases at V and 1 base at J, with 10 bases between. CDR3: CASSLGGGGNTEAFF. The CDR3 DNA reads TGTGCCAGCAGCTTGGGGGGAGGAGGGAACACTGAAGCTTTCTTT.